This passage covers 6 T cell receptor beta chains from one sample sequenced in a study of blood T cell repertoires in COVID-19. Data came from immunoSEQ multiplex PCR; TCRdb stores just in-frame clones and leaves some out. The sample lists some 200,000 clones, roughly 85% occurring once. The sequenced sample was PBMCs or T cells enriched from blood (not recorded which). The receptors come from a woman in her forties or fifties who had been exposed to COVID-19.

The rearrangement uses TRBV12-3 or TRBV12-4 and TRBJ2-5; 7 bases are shared with TRBD1. V shed 4 bases, J shed 1 base, and the junction held 0 bases outside the gene matches. The CDR3 length is 13 residues. The CDR3: CASSWDSQETQYF. DNA of the CDR3: TGTGCCAGCAGTTGGGACAGCCAAGAGACCCAGTACTTC.

The table lists this clone with a count of one. The gene calls are TRBV5-1 and TRBJ1-3, with a tentative D call TRBD1 (6 bases). CDR1 SGHRS and CDR2 YFSETQ come from the germline V gene. The CDR3 loop spans 14 amino acids. The V end lost 4 bases, the J end lost 9 bases, and 17 bases lay between the germline ends. CDR3 in amino acids: CASSPDSWAGTIYF. The CDR3 nucleotides read TGCGCCAGCAGCCCGGACAGTTGGGCGGGCACCATATATTTT.

The rearrangement links TRBV5-1 to TRBJ1-1, with 9 bases fitting TRBD1. Germline V lookup: CDR1 SGHRS, CDR2 YFSETQ. Germline trimming cut 5 bases from V and 3 bases from J; bases unmatched to any gene: 5. The CDR3 loop spans 14 amino acids. The CDR3 nucleotides are TGCGCCAGCAGACAGGGGGCGCGTGACACTGAAGCTTTCTTT. This sequence encodes CASRQGARDTEAFF. Supplemented by reference TRBV5-1 and TRBJ1-1, the full variable domain reads KAGVTQTPRYLIKTRGQQVTLSCSPISGHRSVSWYQQTPGQGLQFLFEYFSETQRNKGNFPGRFSGRQFSNSRSEMNVSTLELGDSALYLCASRQGARDTEAFFGQGTRLTVV.

The chain has TRBV7-6 and TRBJ2-1; 8 bases map to TRBD1. Per the germline V gene, CDR1 is SGHVS and CDR2 is FNYEAQ. V trimming: 6 bases; J trimming: 7 bases; junction bases outside the gene matches: 14. The CDR3 has 16 amino acids. The CDR3 loop is CASSQSQGGRGNEQFF. For the CDR3, the DNA is TGTGCCAGCAGTCAATCACAGGGGGGCCGGGGGAATGAGCAGTTCTTC. The entire variable domain, with the rest obtained from reference TRBV7-6 and TRBJ2-1, is as follows: GAGVSQSPRYKVTKRGQDVALRCDPISGHVSLYWYRQALGQGPEFLTYFNYEAQQDKSGLPNDRFSAERPEGSISTLTIQRTEQRDSAMYRCASSQSQGGRGNEQFFGPGTRLTVL.

This clone was recorded once. The gene calls are TRBV27 and TRBJ2-1; D ambiguous. V dropped 3 bases and J dropped 6 bases, with 9 bases sitting between them. This CDR3 has 13 residues. The germline gives CDR1 MNHEY, CDR2 SMNVEV (reference sequence). CDR3 protein: CASSLSYINEQFF. The CDR3, as DNA: TGTGCCAGCAGTTTGTCCTATATCAATGAGCAGTTCTTC.

V usage is TRBV29-1 and J usage is TRBJ2-1; possibly TRBD2 for D (5 bases). V shed 7 bases and J shed 8 bases, with 15 bases lying between them. This CDR3 contains 12 residues. Germline values: CDR1 SQVTM, CDR2 ANQGSEA. The DNA for the CDR3 is TGCAGCGCGGAACTAGTGGGCGATGAGCAGTTCTTC. This translates into CSAELVGDEQFF.